This TCR beta chain was observed in a study of identical twins. Study conclusions and caveats: Reduced insertions were recorded for abundant cord blood beta clonotypes, with no such pattern in memory repertoires. Out-of-frame alpha sequences shared by twins were enriched for low generation probability.

This clonotype was picked up a small number of times. Its antigen is currently unknown. The authors used template switching to add a universal primer site and gave cDNA unique molecular identifiers. TCRdb re-derived calls from the 5' RACE reads in MiXCR, one entry per CDR3 protein. The sample shows fewer than 250,000 distinct CDR3 sequences, 6.5% to 8.5% of them seen only once. J was trimmed by 9 bases and V by 5 bases; bases with no gene match: 6. The CDR3 totals 15 residues. The germline CDR1 and CDR2 sequences are MNHNS and SASEGT. The same sample was also studied in work on yellow fever vaccine responses in identical twins. That source notes: It has been reported that, in twins, the vaccine T cell response seemed partly convergent and partly personalized.

The receptor was isolated from a woman between 18 and 30 years old in good health. Sequenced: memory (CD45RO+) T cells sorted from blood. The chain is built from TRBV6-1 and TRBJ2-1; 14 nucleotides agree with TRBD2. Here the CDR3 DNA reads TGTGCCAGCAGTCGACTAGCGGGAGGGCCAGGTGAGCAGTTCTTC. Encoded protein: CASSRLAGGPGEQFF.